This entry lists 17 T cell receptor beta chains sequenced from one sample in a study of blood T cell repertoires in COVID-19. Sequencing used immunoSEQ multiplex PCR; TCRdb keeps in-frame clones, though not all of them. The sample contains under 300,000 clones, 90% to 95% of which appear only once. Material for sequencing was PBMCs or T cells enriched from blood (not recorded which). Source of these receptors: a woman under 30 who had recovered from COVID-19.

The V gene is TRBV28, the J gene TRBJ2-3, with no clear D. Trimming stripped 11 bases from V and 0 bases from J, with 12 bases between. The germline CDR1 and CDR2 sequences are MDHEN and SYDVKM. The CDR3 spans 13 residues. The CDR3 spells CAASFASTDTQYF. The CDR3 DNA follows: TGTGCCGCTTCCTTCGCGAGCACAGATACGCAGTATTTT.

This clone appeared once. The V and J genes are TRBV21-1 and TRBJ2-7; the table's D call, TRBD2, has no DNA check behind it. TRBV21-1 is given as a pseudogene. CDR3 length: 15 amino acids. The CDR3 sequence: CASSDRLTLSYEQYF. Here the CDR3 DNA reads TGTGCCAGCAGCGACCGACTTACACTGTCCTACGAGCAGTACTTC.

This clone was seen just once. For the CDR3, the DNA is TGCGCCAGCAGCCAAGCCTTGGGCAGCATGAACACTGAAGCTTTCTTT. Protein product: CASSQALGSMNTEAFF. This rearrangement joins TRBV4-1 to TRBJ1-1; no clear D. The CDR3 has 16 residues. Germline V lookup: CDR1 MGHRA, CDR2 YSYEKL. V was cut by 1 base and J by 0 bases, with 12 bases left in between.

The V gene is TRBV5-6, the J gene TRBJ1-4, with D maybe TRBD1 (6 bases). From germline, CDR1 is SGHDT and CDR2 YYEEEE. V was shortened by 0 bases and J by 10 bases, with 7 bases between the two germline ends. The CDR3 extends over 12 amino acids. The CDR3 coding sequence is TGTGCCAGCAGCTTGGACAGGGCAAAACTGTTTTTT. The encoded protein is CASSLDRAKLFF.

This clone occurred a few times. In nucleotides, the CDR3 is TGTGCCATCACGCTTACTAGCGAGGGCGAGCAGTACTTC. Translated: CAITLTSEGEQYF. The chain has TRBV10-3 and TRBJ2-7; TRBD2 aligns across 7 bases. The CDR3 runs 13 residues. Germline lookup yields CDR1 ENHRY and CDR2 SYGVKD. The trim removed 7 bases at V and 6 bases at J, leaving 9 bases unmatched.

The rearrangement links TRBV19 to TRBJ1-2; weak D call: TRBD1 (5 bases). The CDR3 is 15 amino acids. From germline, CDR1 is LNHDA and CDR2 SQIVND (reference sequence). Trimming stripped 3 bases from V and 3 bases from J, with 14 bases between. The CDR3 protein is CASSILPTEYYGYTF. The CDR3 DNA sequence: TGTGCCAGTAGTATTCTACCGACAGAGTACTATGGCTACACCTTC.

The chain combines TRBV6-5 with TRBJ2-7, with D perhaps TRBD1 (6 bases). The CDR3 runs to 12 residues. Between the trimmed V and J ends, which lost 6 bases and 4 bases, there was a span of 10 bases. From germline, CDR1 is MNHEY and CDR2 SVGAGI. The CDR3 is CASRTDRYEQYF. CDR3 nucleotide sequence: TGTGCCAGCAGAACAGACAGGTACGAGCAGTACTTC.

This clone has more than one count but fewer than ten. CDR3 sequence (DNA): TGTGCCACCAGCGGAGGTCTAGAGTACAATGAGCAGTTCTTC. This gives the protein CATSGGLEYNEQFF. The genes are TRBV15 and TRBJ2-1; D possibly corresponds to TRBD2 (5 bases). Per the germline V gene, CDR1 is LNHNV and CDR2 is YYDKDF (reference sequence). The CDR3 loop spans 14 amino acids. V shed 5 bases and J shed 4 bases, with 12 bases lying between them.

The rearrangement joins TRBV9 to TRBJ1-2; D remains unclear. The CDR3 is 14 amino acids. V shed 0 bases and J shed 4 bases, with 10 bases lying between them. Germline-derived CDR1 and CDR2 are SGDLS and YYNGEE. CDR3 protein: CASSVDPSSYGYTF. CDR3 sequence (DNA): TGTGCCAGCAGCGTAGATCCGAGTTCCTATGGCTACACCTTC.

This chain joins TRBV13 and TRBJ1-1; 8 bases align to TRBD1. The CDR3 spans 12 residues. CDR1 is PRHDT, CDR2 FYEKMQ, per germline (reference sequence). Germline trimming cut 4 bases from V and 11 bases from J; bases unmatched to any gene: 6. CDR3 sequence (DNA): TGTGCCAGCAGCTATGGACAGGGTGGGGCTTTCTTT. Its translation: CASSYGQGGAFF.

The V call is TRBV20-1, the J call TRBJ2-7; tentatively, D is TRBD2 (5 bases). In germline, CDR1 is DFQATT, CDR2 SNEGSKA (reference sequence). V was trimmed by 1 base and J by 7 bases, leaving 8 bases between them. The CDR3 runs 11 residues. Here the CDR3 DNA reads TGCAGTGCTAGAGGGACGGGAGAGCAGTACTTC. This translates into CSARGTGEQYF.

The chain couples TRBV11-2 to TRBJ2-1; D possibly corresponds to TRBD2 (5 bases). V was pared by 4 bases and J by 7 bases, with 14 bases between. The V gene's germline CDR1 is SGHAT and CDR2 FQNNGV. The CDR3 length is 14 residues. The CDR3: CASSSRRGKNEQFF. The CDR3 DNA sequence: TGTGCCAGCAGCTCCCGCCGGGGAAAGAATGAGCAGTTCTTC. The full variable domain, rest sourced from reference TRBV11-2 and TRBJ2-1, is EAGVAQSPRYKIIEKRQSVAFWCNPISGHATLYWYQQILGQGPKLLIQFQNNGVVDDSQLPKDRFSAERLKGVDSTLKIQPAKLEDSAVYLCASSSRRGKNEQFFGPGTRLTVL.

This chain joins TRBV11-2 and TRBJ2-1; 7 bases agree with TRBD1. The CDR3 runs 13 residues. Germline V gene sequence: CDR1 SGHAT, CDR2 FQNNGV. With V trimmed by 8 bases and J by 8 bases, 9 bases remained unmatched. The CDR3 DNA follows: TGTGCCAGCGCTACCAACAGGGGCTATGAGCAGTTCTTC. Its protein product is CASATNRGYEQFF.

This clone appeared a single time. The CDR3 sequence: CASSTRGLAESSYNEQFF. DNA for the CDR3: TGTGCCAGCAGCACCAGGGGACTAGCGGAAAGCTCCTACAATGAGCAGTTCTTC. This chain links TRBV13 with TRBJ2-1; 11 nucleotides match TRBD2. The CDR3 has 18 amino acids. V trimming: 5 bases; J trimming: 0 bases; junction bases outside the gene matches: 9. CDR1 is PRHDT and CDR2 is FYEKMQ in the germline V gene (reference sequence).

The chain couples TRBV20-1 to TRBJ1-5; tentatively, D is TRBD1 (6 bases). The CDR3 totals 14 residues. Trimming took off 3 bases at V and 4 bases at J, with 13 bases between the two ends. The germline CDR1 and CDR2 sequences are DFQATT and SNEGSKA (reference sequence). The CDR3 nucleotides are TGCAGTGCTAGTATCGGGGACACAAATCAGCCCCAGCATTTT. Protein product: CSASIGDTNQPQHF.

This chain links TRBV28 with TRBJ1-4, with 7 bases matching TRBD1. Trimming removed 5 bases from V and 3 bases from J; junction bases left unmatched: 3. Germline V gene data show CDR1 as MDHEN and CDR2 as SYDVKM. The CDR3 is made up of 14 amino acids. The CDR3 region has the DNA TGTGCCAGCAGTAACGGACAGGCTAATGAAAAACTGTTTTTT. Its protein product is CASSNGQANEKLFF.

V and J are TRBV4-1 and TRBJ2-7; D is uncertain. This CDR3 is 13 amino acids long. Germline lookup yields CDR1 MGHRA and CDR2 YSYEKL. V was cut by 1 base and J by 1 base, with 5 bases left in between. The DNA of the CDR3 is TGCGCCAGCAGCCAAGCTCCGTCCTACGAGCAGTACTTC. Amino acid sequence: CASSQAPSYEQYF.